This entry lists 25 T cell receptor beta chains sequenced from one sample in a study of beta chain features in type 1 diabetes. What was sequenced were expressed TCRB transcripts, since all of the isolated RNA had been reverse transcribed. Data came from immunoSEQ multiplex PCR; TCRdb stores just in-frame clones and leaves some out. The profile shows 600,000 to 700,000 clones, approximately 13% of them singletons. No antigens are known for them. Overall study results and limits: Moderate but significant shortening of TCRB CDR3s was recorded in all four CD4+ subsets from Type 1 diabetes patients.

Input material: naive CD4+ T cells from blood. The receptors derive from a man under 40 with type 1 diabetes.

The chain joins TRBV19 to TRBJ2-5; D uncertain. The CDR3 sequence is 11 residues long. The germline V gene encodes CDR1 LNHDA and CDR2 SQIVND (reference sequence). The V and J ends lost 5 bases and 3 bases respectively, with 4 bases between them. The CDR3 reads CASSEEETQYF. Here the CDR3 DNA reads TGTGCCAGTAGTGAAGAAGAGACCCAGTACTTC.

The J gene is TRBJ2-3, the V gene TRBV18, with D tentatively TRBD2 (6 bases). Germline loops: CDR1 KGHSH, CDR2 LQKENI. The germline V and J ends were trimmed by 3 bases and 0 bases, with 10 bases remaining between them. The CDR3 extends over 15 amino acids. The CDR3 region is CASSPSGVSTDTQYF. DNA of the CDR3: TGTGCCAGCTCACCCTCGGGGGTTAGCACAGATACGCAGTATTTT.

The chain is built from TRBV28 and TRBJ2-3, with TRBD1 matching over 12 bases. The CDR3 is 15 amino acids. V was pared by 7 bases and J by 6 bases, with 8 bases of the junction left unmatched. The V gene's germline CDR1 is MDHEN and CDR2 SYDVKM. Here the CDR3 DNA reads TGTGCCAGCATCGACGGGACAGGGGGCCGGGATACGCAGTATTTT. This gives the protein CASIDGTGGRDTQYF. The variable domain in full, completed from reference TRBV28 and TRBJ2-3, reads DVKVTQSSRYLVKRTGEKVFLECVQDMDHENMFWYRQDPGLGLRLIYFSYDVKMKEKGDIPEGYSVSREKKERFSLILESASTNQTSMYLCASIDGTGGRDTQYFGPGTRLTVL.

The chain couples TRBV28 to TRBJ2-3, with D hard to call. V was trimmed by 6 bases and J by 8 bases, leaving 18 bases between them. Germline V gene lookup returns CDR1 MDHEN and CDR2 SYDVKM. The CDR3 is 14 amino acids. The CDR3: CASRLPHARGTQYF. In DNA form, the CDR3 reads TGTGCCAGCAGACTTCCACATGCCCGTGGTACGCAGTATTTT.

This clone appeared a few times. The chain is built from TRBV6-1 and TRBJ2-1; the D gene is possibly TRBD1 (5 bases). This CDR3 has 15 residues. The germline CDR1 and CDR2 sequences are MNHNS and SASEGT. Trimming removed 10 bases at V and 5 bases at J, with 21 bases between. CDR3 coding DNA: TGTGCCAACTTCACAGGTCCACCCACAAACAATGAGCAGTTCTTC. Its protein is CANFTGPPTNNEQFF.

The CDR3: CATRSRERSTEAFF. The DNA for the CDR3 is TGTGCCACCAGGTCGAGGGAAAGGAGCACTGAAGCTTTCTTT. The rearrangement joins TRBV15 to TRBJ1-1, with D uncertain. The CDR3 spans 14 residues. Trimming pared 6 bases from V and 4 bases from J, leaving 15 bases between. In germline, CDR1 is LNHNV, CDR2 YYDKDF (reference sequence).

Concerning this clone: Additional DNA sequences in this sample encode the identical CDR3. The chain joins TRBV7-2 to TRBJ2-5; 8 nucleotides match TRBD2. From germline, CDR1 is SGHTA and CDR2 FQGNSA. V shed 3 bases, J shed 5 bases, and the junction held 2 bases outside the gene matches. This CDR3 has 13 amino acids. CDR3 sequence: CASSLTSVETQYF. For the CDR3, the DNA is TGTGCCAGCAGCTTGACTAGCGTTGAGACCCAGTACTTC.

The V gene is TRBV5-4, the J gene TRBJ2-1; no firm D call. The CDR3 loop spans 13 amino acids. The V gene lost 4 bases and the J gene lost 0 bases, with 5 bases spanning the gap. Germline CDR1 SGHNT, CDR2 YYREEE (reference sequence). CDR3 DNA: TGTGCCAGCAGCCCTAGCTCCTACAATGAGCAGTTCTTC. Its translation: CASSPSSYNEQFF. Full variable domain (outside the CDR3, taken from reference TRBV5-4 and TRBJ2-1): ETGVTQSPTHLIKTRGQQVTLRCSSQSGHNTVSWYQQALGQGPQFIFQYYREEENGRGNFPPRFSGLQFPNYSSELNVNALELDDSALYLCASSPSSYNEQFFGPGTRLTVL.

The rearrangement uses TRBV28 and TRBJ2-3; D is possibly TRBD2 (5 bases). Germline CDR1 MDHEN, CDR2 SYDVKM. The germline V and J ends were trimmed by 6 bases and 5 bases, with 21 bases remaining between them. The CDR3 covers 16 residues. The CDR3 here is CASRPPGILGGDTQYF. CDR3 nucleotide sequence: TGTGCCAGCAGACCCCCGGGTATCCTCGGAGGAGATACGCAGTATTTT.

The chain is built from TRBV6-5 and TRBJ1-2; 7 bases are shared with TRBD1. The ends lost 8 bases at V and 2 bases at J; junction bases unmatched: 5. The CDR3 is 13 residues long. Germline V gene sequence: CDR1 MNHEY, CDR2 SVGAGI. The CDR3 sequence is CASSEGQNYGYTF. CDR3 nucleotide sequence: TGTGCCAGCTCAGAGGGACAGAACTATGGCTACACCTTC.

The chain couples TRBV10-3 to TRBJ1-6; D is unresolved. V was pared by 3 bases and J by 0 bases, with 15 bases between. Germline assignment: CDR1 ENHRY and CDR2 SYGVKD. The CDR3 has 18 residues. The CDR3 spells CAISDPGTESSYNSPLHF. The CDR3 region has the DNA TGTGCCATCAGTGACCCCGGTACAGAGAGCTCCTATAATTCACCCCTCCACTTT.

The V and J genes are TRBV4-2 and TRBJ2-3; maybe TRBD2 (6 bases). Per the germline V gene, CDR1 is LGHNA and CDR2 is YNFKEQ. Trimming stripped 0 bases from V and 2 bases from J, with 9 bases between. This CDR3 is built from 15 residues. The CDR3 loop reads CASSQDQDYTDTQYF. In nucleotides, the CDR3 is TGTGCCAGCAGCCAAGATCAGGACTACACAGATACGCAGTATTTT.

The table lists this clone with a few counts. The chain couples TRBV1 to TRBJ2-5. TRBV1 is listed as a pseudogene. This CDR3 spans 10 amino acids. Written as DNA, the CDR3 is TGCACCAGCAGCCAAGAGACCCAGTACTTC. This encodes CTSSQETQYF.

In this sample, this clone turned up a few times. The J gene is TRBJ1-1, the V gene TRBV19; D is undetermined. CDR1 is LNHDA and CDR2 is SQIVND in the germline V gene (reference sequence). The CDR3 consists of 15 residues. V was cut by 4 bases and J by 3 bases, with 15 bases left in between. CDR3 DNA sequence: TGTGCCAGTAGTAAGGGCTTAGACGGGTACACTGAAGCTTTCTTT. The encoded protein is CASSKGLDGYTEAFF. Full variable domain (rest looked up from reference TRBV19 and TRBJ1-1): DGGITQSPKYLFRKEGQNVTLSCEQNLNHDAMYWYRQDPGQGLRLIYYSQIVNDFQKGDIAEGYSVSREKKESFPLTVTSAQKNPTAFYLCASSKGLDGYTEAFFGQGTRLTVV.

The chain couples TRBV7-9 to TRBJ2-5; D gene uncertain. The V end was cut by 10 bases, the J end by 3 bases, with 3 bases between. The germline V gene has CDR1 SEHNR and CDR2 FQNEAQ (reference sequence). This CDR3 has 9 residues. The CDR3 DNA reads TGTGCCACGGAAGAGACCCAGTACTTC. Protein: CATEETQYF.

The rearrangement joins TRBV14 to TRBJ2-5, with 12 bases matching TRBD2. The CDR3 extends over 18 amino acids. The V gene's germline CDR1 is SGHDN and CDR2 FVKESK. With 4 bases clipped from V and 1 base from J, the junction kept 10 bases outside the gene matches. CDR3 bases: TGTGCCAGCAGCCGGTTGAAAAGGACTAGCGGGGTCCAAGAGACCCAGTACTTC. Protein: CASSRLKRTSGVQETQYF.

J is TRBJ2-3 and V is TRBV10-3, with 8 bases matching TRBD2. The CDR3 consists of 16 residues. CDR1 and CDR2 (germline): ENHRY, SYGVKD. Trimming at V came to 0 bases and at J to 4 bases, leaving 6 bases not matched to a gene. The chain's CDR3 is CAISESSGGASDTQYF. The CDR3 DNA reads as TGTGCCATCAGTGAGTCTTCCGGGGGGGCGTCAGATACGCAGTATTTT.

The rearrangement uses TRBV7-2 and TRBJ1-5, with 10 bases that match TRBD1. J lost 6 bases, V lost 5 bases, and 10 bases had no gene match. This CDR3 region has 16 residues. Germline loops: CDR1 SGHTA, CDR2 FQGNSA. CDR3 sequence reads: CASSLVGTGAVQPQHF. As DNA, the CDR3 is TGTGCCAGCAGCCTCGTGGGGACAGGGGCTGTTCAGCCCCAGCATTTT.

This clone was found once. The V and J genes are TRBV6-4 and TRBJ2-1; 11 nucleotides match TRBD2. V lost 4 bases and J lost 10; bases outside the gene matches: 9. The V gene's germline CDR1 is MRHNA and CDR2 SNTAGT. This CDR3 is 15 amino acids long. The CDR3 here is CASSVGLAGGGEQFF. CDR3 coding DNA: TGTGCCAGCAGTGTCGGGCTAGCGGGGGGAGGAGAGCAGTTCTTC.

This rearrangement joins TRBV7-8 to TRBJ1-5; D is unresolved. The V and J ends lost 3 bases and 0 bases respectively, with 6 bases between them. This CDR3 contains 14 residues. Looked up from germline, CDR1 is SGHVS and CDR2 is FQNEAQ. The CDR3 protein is CASSLRYSNQPQHF. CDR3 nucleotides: TGTGCCAGCAGCTTGCGGTATAGCAATCAGCCCCAGCATTTT.

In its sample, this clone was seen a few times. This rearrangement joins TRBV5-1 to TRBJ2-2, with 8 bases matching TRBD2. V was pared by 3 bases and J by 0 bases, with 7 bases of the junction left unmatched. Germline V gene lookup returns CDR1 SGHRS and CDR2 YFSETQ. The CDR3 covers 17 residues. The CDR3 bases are TGCGCCAGCAGCTCCTTACTAGCGGCGGCGAACACCGGGGAGCTGTTTTTT. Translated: CASSSLLAAANTGELFF.

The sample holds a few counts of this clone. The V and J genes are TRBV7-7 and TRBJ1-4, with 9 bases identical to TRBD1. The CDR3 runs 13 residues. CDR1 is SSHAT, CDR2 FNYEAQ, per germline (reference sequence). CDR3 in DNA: TGTGCTATCCGGGACAGGGAACGGGAAAAACTGTTTTTT. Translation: CAIRDREREKLFF.

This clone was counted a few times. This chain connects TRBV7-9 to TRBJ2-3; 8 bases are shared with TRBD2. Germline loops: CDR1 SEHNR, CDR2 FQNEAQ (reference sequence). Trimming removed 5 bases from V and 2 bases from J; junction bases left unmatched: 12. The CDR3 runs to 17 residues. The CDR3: CASSQNELAANTDTQYF. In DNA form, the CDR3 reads TGTGCCAGCAGCCAGAACGAACTAGCGGCTAACACAGATACGCAGTATTTT. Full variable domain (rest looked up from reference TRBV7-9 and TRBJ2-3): DTGVSQNPRHKITKRGQNVTFRCDPISEHNRLYWYRQTLGQGPEFLTYFQNEAQLEKSRLLSDRFSAERPKGSFSTLEIQRTEQGDSAMYLCASSQNELAANTDTQYFGPGTRLTVL.

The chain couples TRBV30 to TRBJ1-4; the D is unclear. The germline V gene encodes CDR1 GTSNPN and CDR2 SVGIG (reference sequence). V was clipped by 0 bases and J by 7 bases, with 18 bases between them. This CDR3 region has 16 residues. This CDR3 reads CAWSVRYGLSGEKLFF. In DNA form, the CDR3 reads TGTGCCTGGAGTGTCAGATATGGCCTCTCAGGTGAAAAACTGTTTTTT.

CDR3 protein: CASSLPTSGGQETQYF. CDR3 nucleotides: TGTGCCAGCAGCCTACCGACTAGCGGGGGCCAAGAGACCCAGTACTTC. V and J are TRBV14 and TRBJ2-5; 12 nucleotides align to TRBD2. The V gene end was trimmed by 4 bases and the J gene end by 1 base; junction bases not matched to a gene: 4. The germline gives CDR1 SGHDN, CDR2 FVKESK. This CDR3 spans 16 amino acids.